Listed below are T cell receptor beta chains from one sample, sequenced in a study of blood T cell repertoires in COVID-19. Using immunoSEQ multiplex PCR, the repertoire was profiled, and TCRdb retains in-frame clones only, with some absent. The data show roughly 12,000 clones, about nine tenths seen once. Source material: peripheral blood. The receptors shown here come from a woman aged 70-85 years with active COVID-19. Both conserved end residues are trimmed from each CDR3. D genes are given only for firm matches. Clone size is shown for a subset of rows, as once, few, many or a class of expanded clone.

d_call v_call clone_size cdr3_aa
. TRBV9 . ASSPALGESSYNSPLH
TRBD1 TRBV5-1 few ASSLVPGDSYEQY
. TRBV7-7 . ASSLVHNHEQF
. TRBV21-1 . ASRALIHHSDNEQF
. TRBV29-1 . SVETWGREDTQY
. TRBV5-1 . ASSLEPGTIPATQY
. TRBV9 . ASSVDGQRYEQY
TRBD1 TRBV7-9 few ASSSDRTGSYEQY
. TRBV12-3/TRBV12-4 . ASRLDTGELF
TRBD2 TRBV28 medium-sized ASSDSRTSGRGTDTQY
TRBD2 TRBV23-1 . ASSHRRLAGRRTQETQY
TRBD2 TRBV15 . ATSRDTSGTRANEQF
TRBD2 TRBV7-2 . ASSFSLAGVGGADTQY
. TRBV9 . ASSVGGGSGANVLT
. TRBV7-9 . ASSLGETGELF
TRBD1 TRBV27 . ASSFVGVGTGGYEQY
TRBD2 TRBV7-9 . ASSTGTSDRNTDTQY
. TRBV19 . ASSIEAAGSYEQY
. TRBV11-2 . ASSGGRGKLF
. TRBV11-2 . ASSRTRYEQY
. TRBV19 . ASSLRNSGANVLT
. TRBV21-1 few ASSKALLEPIDSSHEQY
. TRBV27 . ASSPPRGGSYNEQF
. TRBV19 . ASSPRVGASNQPQH
TRBD1 TRBV30 . AGDRDRTYEQY
TRBD1 TRBV12-5 . ASGQTGPHTGELF
TRBD1 TRBV28 . ASSLLTGGINEQF
TRBD1 TRBV29-1 . SVNRDRVTQETQY
. TRBV19 . ASRREETTDTQY
TRBD2 TRBV13 . ASRAGLGQVNEQF
. TRBV5-1 few ASSSDGSSYEQY
TRBD2 TRBV11-3 few ASSQAGAGTDTQY